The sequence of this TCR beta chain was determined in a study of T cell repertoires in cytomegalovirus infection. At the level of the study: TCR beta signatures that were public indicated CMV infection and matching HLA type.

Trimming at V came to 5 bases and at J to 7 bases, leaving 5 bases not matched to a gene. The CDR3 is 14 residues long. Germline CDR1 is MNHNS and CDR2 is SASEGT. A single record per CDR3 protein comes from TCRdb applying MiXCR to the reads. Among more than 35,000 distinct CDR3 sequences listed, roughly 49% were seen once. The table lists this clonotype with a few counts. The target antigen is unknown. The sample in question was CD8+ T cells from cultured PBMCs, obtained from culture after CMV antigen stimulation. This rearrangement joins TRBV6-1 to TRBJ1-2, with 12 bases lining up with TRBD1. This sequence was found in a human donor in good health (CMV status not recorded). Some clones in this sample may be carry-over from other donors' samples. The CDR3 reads CASSWGQGARGYTF. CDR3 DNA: TGTGCCAGCAGTTGGGGACAGGGGGCGCGTGGCTACACCTTC.